What follows describes a single T cell receptor (beta chain). The antigen remains undetermined. MiXCR, run by TCRdb on the 5' RACE reads, gives a single entry per CDR3 protein. Of some 160,000 distinct CDR3 sequences in the sample, roughly 8.8% are singletons; the top ten hold about a third. The data stem from a study of T cells after yellow fever vaccination. The CDR3 consists of 17 residues. J lost 3 bases, V lost 2 bases, and 7 bases had no gene match. Germline CDR1 reads MNHNY; CDR2 reads SVGAGI (reference sequence). Study results and limitations: A large majority of primary-vaccination clones showed up again after the booster (96% CD4, about 90% CD8).

This TCR was sampled from a man younger than 35 who received the YFV17D yellow fever vaccine. The specimen was CD8+ T cells sorted from PBMCs, collected 45 days after the yellow fever booster vaccination. This sequence joins TRBV6-6 and TRBJ1-1, with TRBD1 matching over 12 bases. The CDR3 here is CASSYVPGQGADTEAFF. As DNA, the CDR3 is TGTGCCAGCAGTTACGTCCCGGGACAGGGGGCGGACACTGAAGCTTTCTTT.